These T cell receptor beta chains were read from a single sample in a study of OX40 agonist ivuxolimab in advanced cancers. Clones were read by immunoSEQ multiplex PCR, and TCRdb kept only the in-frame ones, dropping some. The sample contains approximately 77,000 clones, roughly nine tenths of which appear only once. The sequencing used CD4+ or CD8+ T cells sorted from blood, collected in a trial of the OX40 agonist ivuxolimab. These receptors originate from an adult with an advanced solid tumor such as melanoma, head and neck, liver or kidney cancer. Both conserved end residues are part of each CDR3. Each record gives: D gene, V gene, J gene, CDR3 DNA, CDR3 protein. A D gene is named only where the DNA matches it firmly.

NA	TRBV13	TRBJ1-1	TGTGCCAGCAGCTTAGGTCTCGGGTGGGGCTCGTCTGAAACTGAAGCTTTCTTT	CASSLGLGWGSSETEAFF
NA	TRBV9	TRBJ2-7	TGTGCCAGCAGCGAGGGAGTCGAGCAGTACTTC	CASSEGVEQYF
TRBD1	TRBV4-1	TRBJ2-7	TGCGCCAGCAGCCAAGTTAACAGGGGGCCGCGCGAGCAGTACTTC	CASSQVNRGPREQYF
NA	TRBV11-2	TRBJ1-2	TGTGCCAGCAGTCAAGGACCGGGCCCTAACTATGGCTACACCTTC	CASSQGPGPNYGYTF
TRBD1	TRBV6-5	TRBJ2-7	TGTGCCAGCAGTCCCCGTGCAGGGGGCGTCTACGAGCAGTACTTC	CASSPRAGGVYEQYF
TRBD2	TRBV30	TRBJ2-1	TGTGCCTGGAGTATAGCGGGTGGAAGTGAGCAGTTCTTC	CAWSIAGGSEQFF
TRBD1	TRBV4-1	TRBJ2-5	TGCGCCAGCAGCCAAAGACAGGGCCCTAAGGAGACCCAGTACTTC	CASSQRQGPKETQYF
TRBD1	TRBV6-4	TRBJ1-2	TGTGCCAGCAGTGACGGTGGCAGGGGGCATGGCTACACCTTC	CASSDGGRGHGYTF
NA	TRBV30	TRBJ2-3	TGTGCCTGGGAGGACGGGACCCTGGATCGCACAGATACGCAGTATTTT	CAWEDGTLDRTDTQYF
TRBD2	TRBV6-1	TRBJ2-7	TGTGCCAGCAGTGAAGGGACTAGCGGGACCTACGAGCAGTACTTC	CASSEGTSGTYEQYF
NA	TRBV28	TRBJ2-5	TGTGCCAGCAGCCGAGTAGAGACCCAGTACTTC	CASSRVETQYF
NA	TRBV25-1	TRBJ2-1	TGTGCCAGCAGTGTAGCCGGAGAGCAGTTCTTC	CASSVAGEQFF
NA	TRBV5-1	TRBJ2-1	TGCGCCAGCAGCGAGTTAGCGGACTCCTACAATGAGCAGTTCTTC	CASSELADSYNEQFF
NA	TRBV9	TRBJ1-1	TGTGCCAGCAGCGTAGACACTCCATTTGAAGCTTTCTTT	CASSVDTPFEAFF
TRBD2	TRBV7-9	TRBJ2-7	TGTGCCAGCAGCCTAAATAGCGGGAGAGGCGCCTACGAGCAGTACTTC	CASSLNSGRGAYEQYF